Listed below are T cell receptor beta chains from one sample, sequenced in a study of blood T cells in healthy people across ages. From the 5' RACE reads, TCRdb called clonotypes with MiXCR, one entry per CDR3 protein. This table has 450,000 to 650,000 distinct CDR3 sequences, approximately 25% appearing once. These data were likewise used in another study, on T cells of mothers and their children.

Sequencing input: blood. Receptors originate from a boy younger than 18 in good health. CDR3s include the opening cysteine and the closing phenylalanine or tryptophan. D genes are given only for firm matches. Only part of the rows carry a size: once, few, many, or a class if the clone is expanded.

len	v_gene	d_gene	j_gene	abundance	CDR3aa	CDR3nt
13	TRBV7-8	-	TRBJ2-5	many	CASSPGLSGTQYF	TGTGCCAGCAGCCCCGGTTTGAGCGGGACCCAGTACTTC
15	TRBV2	TRBD2	TRBJ2-3	few	CASSEAGGRTDTQYF	TGTGCCAGCAGTGAGGCCGGCGGGAGGACAGATACGCAGTATTTT
15	TRBV5-1	-	TRBJ2-2	few	CASPGGDMNTGELFF	TGCGCCAGCCCTGGAGGAGACATGAACACCGGGGAGCTGTTTTTT
14	TRBV20-1	TRBD1	TRBJ1-1	-	CSARVTGEMDEAFF	TGCAGTGCTAGAGTAACAGGGGAGATGGATGAAGCTTTCTTT
14	TRBV9	TRBD1	TRBJ2-7	few	CASSVGTDSYEQYF	TGTGCCAGCAGCGTCGGGACAGACTCCTACGAGCAGTACTTC
13	TRBV14	TRBD1	TRBJ1-2	few	CASSWDSYYGYTF	TGTGCCAGCAGCTGGGACAGCTACTATGGCTACACCTTC
15	TRBV28	-	TRBJ1-2	-	CASRRTAHINYGYTF	TGTGCCAGCAGGCGGACAGCCCACATCAACTATGGCTACACCTTC
16	TRBV27	-	TRBJ2-5	few	CASSQVGVRPSETQYF	TGTGCCAGCAGCCAAGTGGGCGTTAGGCCATCAGAGACCCAGTACTTC
16	TRBV7-9	TRBD2	TRBJ2-2	few	CASSVRGRANTGELFF	TGTGCCAGCAGCGTCCGGGGGAGGGCGAACACCGGGGAGCTGTTTTTT
14	TRBV3-1	-	TRBJ1-2	few	CASSHEWTDYGYTF	TGTGCCAGCAGCCACGAATGGACGGACTATGGCTACACCTTC
15	TRBV6-5	TRBD1	TRBJ2-5	-	CASSYSTGGQETQYF	TGTGCCAGCAGTTACTCAACAGGGGGACAAGAGACCCAGTACTTC
15	TRBV5-1	-	TRBJ1-2	-	CASSLGGDTNYGYTF	TGCGCCAGCAGCTTGGGAGGGGACACTAACTATGGCTACACCTTC
15	TRBV5-5	TRBD2	TRBJ2-7	few	CASSVLPGTSDEQYF	TGCGCCAGCAGCGTCCTTCCCGGGACTAGCGACGAGCAGTACTTC
17	TRBV28	TRBD1	TRBJ2-1	-	CASSPGQGNLAGNEQFF	TGTGCCAGCAGTCCGGGACAGGGGAATCTAGCCGGCAATGAGCAGTTCTTC
15	TRBV5-6	-	TRBJ2-7	few	CASSGGTPWNYEQYF	TGTGCCAGCAGCGGCGGGACACCCTGGAACTACGAGCAGTACTTC
16	TRBV9	TRBD1	TRBJ2-1	-	CASSTRRTGSYNEQFF	TGTGCCAGCAGCACCCGCAGGACAGGCTCCTACAATGAGCAGTTCTTC
14	TRBV6-6	-	TRBJ1-1	-	CASRRSGGDTEAFF	TGTGCCAGCAGGAGGTCCGGGGGGGACACTGAAGCTTTCTTT
13	TRBV6-4	-	TRBJ1-5	many	CASSDSDNQPQHF	TGTGCCAGCAGTGACTCGGACAATCAGCCCCAGCATTTT
15	TRBV27	-	TRBJ2-5	few	CASSRDKYYQETQYF	TGTGCCAGCAGTAGGGACAAGTATTACCAAGAGACCCAGTACTTC
16	TRBV7-2	TRBD2	TRBJ2-1	-	CASSSAISGGYNEQFF	TGTGCCAGCAGCTCCGCTATCAGCGGGGGATACAATGAGCAGTTCTTC
13	TRBV25-1	-	TRBJ1-1	-	CASSKEENTEAFF	TGTGCCAGCAGCAAAGAGGAGAACACTGAAGCTTTCTTT
15	TRBV28	-	TRBJ2-1	-	CASTLGDGGLYGQFF	TGTGCCAGCACCCTAGGGGACGGAGGGCTTTATGGGCAGTTCTTC
14	TRBV4-1	-	TRBJ2-2	-	CASSHPKGPGELFF	TGCGCCAGCAGCCACCCAAAGGGGCCCGGGGAGCTGTTTTTT
15	TRBV14	-	TRBJ1-1	-	CASSTFGRVNTEAFF	TGTGCCAGCAGCACCTTTGGACGGGTGAACACTGAAGCTTTCTTT
16	TRBV4-3	-	TRBJ2-1	few	CASSQDPRVRRNEQFF	TGCGCCAGCAGCCAAGACCCCAGGGTGAGACGGAATGAGCAGTTCTTC
12	TRBV7-9	-	TRBJ2-3	-	CASSPSGTWQYF	TGTGCCAGCAGCCCTTCCGGGACTTGGCAGTATTTT
17	TRBV6-1	TRBD1	TRBJ1-1	-	CASSEDYRGLKNTEAFF	TGTGCCAGCAGTGAAGATTATAGGGGGCTGAAGAACACTGAAGCTTTCTTT
14	TRBV30	TRBD1	TRBJ2-1	-	CAWSVLRGPNEQFF	TGTGCCTGGAGTGTTCTGAGGGGGCCCAATGAGCAGTTCTTC
17	TRBV4-1	TRBD2	TRBJ2-1	-	CASSQDRTSGLYNEQFF	TGCGCCAGCAGCCAAGATCGTACTAGCGGTCTCTACAATGAGCAGTTCTTC
14	TRBV6-5	-	TRBJ1-4	-	CASSPTRRAEKLFF	TGTGCCAGCAGTCCGACCCGGCGGGCTGAAAAACTGTTTTTT
15	TRBV12-3/TRBV12-4	-	TRBJ2-7	few	CASSLGPRETYEQYF	TGTGCCAGCAGTTTAGGGCCCAGGGAAACCTACGAGCAGTACTTC
16	TRBV20-1	TRBD1	TRBJ1-5	few	CSAPTGTGGLNQPQHF	TGCAGTGCCCCAACCGGGACAGGGGGTTTAAATCAGCCCCAGCATTTT
15	TRBV6-5	TRBD1	TRBJ1-1	many	CASSYSGQVQGEAFF	TGTGCCAGCAGTTACTCGGGACAGGTCCAGGGTGAAGCTTTCTTT
14	TRBV7-2	-	TRBJ2-7	-	CASSLFSGAGEQYF	TGTGCCAGCAGCTTGTTTTCGGGGGCAGGGGAGCAGTACTTC
11	TRBV20-1	-	TRBJ2-3	few	CSAVITDTQYF	TGCAGTGCCGTTATCACAGATACGCAGTATTTT
17	TRBV5-1	-	TRBJ1-1	-	CASSLQGALLLNTEAFF	TGCGCCAGCAGCTTGCAGGGAGCACTTCTTTTGAACACTGAAGCTTTCTTT
12	TRBV3-1	-	TRBJ2-1	-	CASSQVSDEQFF	TGTGCCAGCAGCCAAGTTAGTGATGAGCAGTTCTTC
13	TRBV3-1	-	TRBJ1-5	-	CASSQEPHQPQHF	TGTGCCAGCAGCCAAGAACCCCATCAGCCCCAGCATTTT
16	TRBV7-2	TRBD2	TRBJ2-5	few	CASTGIAGGPGETQYF	TGTGCCAGCACCGGAATAGCGGGAGGGCCCGGGGAGACCCAGTACTTC
16	TRBV3-1	-	TRBJ2-7	few	CASSQEPHRVPYEQYF	TGTGCCAGCAGCCAAGAGCCCCACCGGGTCCCCTACGAGCAGTACTTC
11	TRBV12-3/TRBV12-4	TRBD1	TRBJ1-2	few	CASRQGVGYTF	TGTGCCAGTCGACAGGGAGTCGGCTACACCTTC
16	TRBV3-1	-	TRBJ2-1	many	CASSQATGTGNNEQFF	TGTGCCAGCAGCCAAGCGACGGGGACGGGTAACAATGAGCAGTTCTTC
14	TRBV12-3/TRBV12-4	-	TRBJ2-5	few	CASSSPGTQETQYF	TGTGCCAGCAGTTCCCCGGGGACCCAAGAGACCCAGTACTTC
18	TRBV27	-	TRBJ2-3	few	CASSLFVGGSSPEDTQYF	TGTGCCAGCAGTTTATTTGTGGGCGGGTCCAGCCCAGAGGATACGCAGTATTTT
14	TRBV12-3/TRBV12-4	TRBD1	TRBJ1-1	-	CASRTTGWGTEAFF	TGTGCCAGCAGGACGACAGGGTGGGGAACTGAAGCTTTCTTT
17	TRBV7-2	TRBD1	TRBJ2-3	few	CASSLWDRTRSTDTQYF	TGTGCCAGCAGCCTTTGGGACAGAACCCGGTCCACAGATACGCAGTATTTT
15	TRBV6-2/TRBV6-3	-	TRBJ2-7	-	CASSPGGTESYEQYF	TGTGCCAGCAGTCCCGGGGGGACAGAGTCCTACGAGCAGTACTTC
14	TRBV7-9	-	TRBJ2-2	-	CASFAGRNTGELFF	TGTGCCTCCTTCGCGGGGAGGAACACCGGGGAGCTGTTTTTT
12	TRBV7-2	-	TRBJ2-7	-	CASSPVLYEQYF	TGTGCCAGCAGCCCGGTCCTCTACGAGCAGTACTTC
15	TRBV7-2	-	TRBJ1-4	-	CASSSQWGAGEKLFF	TGTGCCAGCAGCTCCCAATGGGGGGCTGGGGAAAAACTGTTTTTT
12	TRBV10-3	-	TRBJ1-3	many	CAISESQDSKDF	TGTGCCATCAGTGAGTCTCAGGACAGTAAGGATTTT
17	TRBV6-1	TRBD2	TRBJ2-1	-	CASSDPGLAGGYNEQFF	TGTGCCAGCAGTGATCCGGGACTAGCGGGGGGGTACAATGAGCAGTTCTTC
13	TRBV4-3	-	TRBJ1-1	-	CASSQERSKEAFF	TGCGCCAGCAGCCAAGAACGGTCGAAGGAAGCTTTCTTT
13	TRBV5-6	-	TRBJ2-5	-	CASTEGTAETQYF	TGTGCCAGCACCGAGGGGACCGCGGAGACCCAGTACTTC